The 30 T cell receptor beta chains presented below share a single source sample, sequenced in a study of T cell repertoires in cytomegalovirus infection. TCRdb recomputed calls from the reads with MiXCR, one row per CDR3 protein. This table holds tens of thousands of distinct CDR3 sequences, about 19% found once. Antigens of these TCRs are unknown. Material: CD8+ T cells from cultured PBMCs, obtained from culture after CMV antigen stimulation. Receptors originate from a human donor in good health (CMV status not recorded). Some clones in this sample may be carry-over from other donors' samples.

This clonotype was seen at least ten times. The chain combines TRBV28 with TRBJ2-3, with D possibly TRBD2 on 7 matching bases. This CDR3 region has 16 residues. Per the germline V gene, CDR1 is MDHEN and CDR2 is SYDVKM. Trimming took 6 bases from V and 2 from J, leaving 18 bases between them. The CDR3 DNA sequence: TGTGCCAGCAGCCTAAGTGGGGGGGGCGACACAGATACGCAGTATTTT. Translating gives CASSLSGGGDTDTQYF. The full variable domain, rest sourced from reference TRBV28 and TRBJ2-3, is DVKVTQSSRYLVKRTGEKVFLECVQDMDHENMFWYRQDPGLGLRLIYFSYDVKMKEKGDIPEGYSVSREKKERFSLILESASTNQTSMYLCASSLSGGGDTDTQYFGPGTRLTVL.

The chain employs TRBV5-1 and TRBJ2-7, with 9 bases matching TRBD1. Germline-derived CDR1 and CDR2 are SGHRS and YFSETQ. The length of the CDR3 is 13 residues. Trimming took 3 bases from V and 5 from J; bases not matched to a gene: 3. The CDR3 region is CASSSTGGHEQYF. As DNA, the CDR3 is TGCGCCAGCAGCTCCACAGGGGGCCACGAGCAGTACTTC. Based on the CDR3 plus reference TRBV5-1 and TRBJ2-7, the full variable domain is KAGVTQTPRYLIKTRGQQVTLSCSPISGHRSVSWYQQTPGQGLQFLFEYFSETQRNKGNFPGRFSGRQFSNSRSEMNVSTLELGDSALYLCASSSTGGHEQYFGPGTRLTVT.

This sequence joins TRBV6-2 or TRBV6-3 and TRBJ1-1; no firm D call. The CDR3 runs to 13 residues. V was shortened by 3 bases and J by 1 base, with 6 bases between the two germline ends. CDR1 is MNHEY and CDR2 is SVGEGT in the germline V gene. The CDR3 here is CASSYGENTEAFF. CDR3 DNA sequence: TGTGCCAGCAGTTATGGGGAGAACACTGAAGCTTTCTTT.

At least ten counts were recorded for this clonotype. The CDR3 DNA is TGTGCCAGCAGCACAAACCAGGGGCGGTCCTACAATGAGCAGTTCTTC. Its protein is CASSTNQGRSYNEQFF. V gene TRBV7-9 combines with J gene TRBJ2-1; a weak D match, TRBD1 (6 bases). V was shortened by 5 bases and J by 1 base, with 15 bases between the two germline ends. This CDR3 is 16 amino acids long. Germline loops: CDR1 SEHNR, CDR2 FQNEAQ (reference sequence). Complete variable domain (other parts from reference TRBV7-9 and TRBJ2-1): DTGVSQNPRHKITKRGQNVTFRCDPISEHNRLYWYRQTLGQGPEFLTYFQNEAQLEKSRLLSDRFSAERPKGSFSTLEIQRTEQGDSAMYLCASSTNQGRSYNEQFFGPGTRLTVL.

Written as DNA, the CDR3 is TGTGCCAGCAGTTTATTCGGGGTTGGCAATCAGCCCCAGCATTTT. It encodes CASSLFGVGNQPQHF. This rearrangement joins TRBV28 to TRBJ1-5; no clear D gene. V gave up 1 base and J gave up 2 bases, with 9 bases separating them. This CDR3 comprises 15 residues. CDR1 is MDHEN and CDR2 is SYDVKM in the germline V gene.

This clonotype has at least ten counts. The rearrangement uses TRBV27 and TRBJ2-1; 11 bases map to TRBD2. This CDR3 region has 14 residues. V lost 6 bases and J lost 7; bases outside the gene matches: 5. Germline V lookup: CDR1 MNHEY, CDR2 SMNVEV (reference sequence). CDR3 coding DNA: TGTGCCAGCAGAACTAGCGGGAGTTCAAATGAGCAGTTCTTC. Amino acids: CASRTSGSSNEQFF.

This clonotype was detected a few times. The rearrangement joins TRBV28 to TRBJ1-1; D possibly corresponds to TRBD1 (5 bases). The CDR3 covers 12 residues. The V gene lost 6 bases and the J gene lost 5 bases, with 10 bases spanning the gap. The germline gives CDR1 MDHEN, CDR2 SYDVKM. The CDR3 nucleotides read TGTGCCAGCAGGGAGAGGGGTACTGAAGCTTTCTTT. This translates into CASRERGTEAFF. The entire variable domain, with the rest obtained from reference TRBV28 and TRBJ1-1, is as follows: DVKVTQSSRYLVKRTGEKVFLECVQDMDHENMFWYRQDPGLGLRLIYFSYDVKMKEKGDIPEGYSVSREKKERFSLILESASTNQTSMYLCASRERGTEAFFGQGTRLTVV.

This clonotype was detected many times. Sequence at one end of the junction differs from germline and may be a read error. The gene calls are TRBV7-7 and TRBJ2-1, with D perhaps TRBD2 (5 bases). The CDR3 totals 15 residues. From germline, CDR1 is SSHAT and CDR2 FNYEAQ (reference sequence). The CDR3 nucleotides read TGTGCTAGCAGTATGACTACGAGCTCCTACAATGAGCAGTTCTTC. Translation gives CASSMTTSSYNEQFF.

This clonotype was found many times. V is TRBV7-2 and J is TRBJ1-4; possible D gene TRBD1, 5 bases. Germline CDR1 SGHTA, CDR2 FQGNSA. This CDR3 comprises 14 residues. V was clipped by 3 bases and J by 4 bases, with 9 bases between them. The CDR3, as DNA: TGTGCCAGCAGCTTTTCAGGGATTAATGAAAAACTGTTTTTT. Its protein is CASSFSGINEKLFF.

This chain joins TRBV30 and TRBJ2-1, with 7 bases that match TRBD2. V gave up 0 bases and J gave up 7 bases; unmatched junction bases: 6. The germline V gene encodes CDR1 GTSNPN and CDR2 SVGIG (reference sequence). The CDR3 length is 14 residues. This chain's CDR3 is CAWSVEGSGNEQFF. Written as DNA, the CDR3 is TGTGCCTGGAGTGTAGAGGGTAGCGGGAATGAGCAGTTCTTC. Together with reference TRBV30 and TRBJ2-1, the CDR3 gives the full variable domain: SQTIHQWPATLVQPVGSPLSLECTVEGTSNPNLYWYRQAAGRGLQLLFYSVGIGQISSEVPQNLSASRPQDRQFILSSKKLLLSDSGFYLCAWSVEGSGNEQFFGPGTRLTVL.

Comments on this clonotype: Sequence at one end of the junction differs from germline and may be a read error. The gene calls are TRBV6-6 and TRBJ1-2; 8 bases align to TRBD1. This CDR3 contains 13 residues. The germline V gene has CDR1 MNHNY and CDR2 SVGAGI (reference sequence). CDR3 nucleotide sequence: TGTGCCAGCATGGACAGGGACAACTATGGCTACTCCTTC. Residues: CASMDRDNYGYSF.

This clonotype was observed many times. This chain joins TRBV12-3 or TRBV12-4 and TRBJ1-2, with 7 bases fitting TRBD1. Unmatched junction bases numbered 5, after V lost 8 bases and J lost 2 bases. The length of the CDR3 is 13 residues. Here the CDR3 reads CASWGRGNYGYTF. The CDR3 DNA reads as TGTGCCAGCTGGGGCAGGGGGAACTATGGCTACACCTTC.

This clonotype was counted a few times. The chain recombines TRBV7-9 with TRBJ2-2; tentatively, D is TRBD1 or TRBD2 (5 bases each). Between the trimmed V and J ends, which lost 4 bases and 17 bases, there was a span of 17 bases. The CDR3 is 12 residues long. Germline V CDR1 and CDR2: SEHNR, FQNEAQ (reference sequence). Written as DNA, the CDR3 is TGTGCCAGCAGCTCCGGGACCCAAATCAGTTTTTTT. Its protein product is CASSSGTQISFF.

V gene TRBV5-8 combines with J gene TRBJ1-1, with unresolved D. V dropped 2 bases and J dropped 9 bases, with 8 bases sitting between them. This CDR3 spans 11 amino acids. Germline V gene data show CDR1 as SGHTS and CDR2 as YDEGEE. CDR3 bases: TGTGCCAGCAGCTTTGTCATGCAAGCTTTCTTT. Its protein is CASSFVMQAFF. Using reference TRBV5-8 and TRBJ1-1 for the parts outside the CDR3, the full variable domain is EAGVTQSPTHLIKTRGQQATLRCSPISGHTSVYWYQQALGLGLQFLLWYDEGEERNRGNFPPRFSGRQFPNYSSELNVNALELEDSALYLCASSFVMQAFFGQGTRLTVV.

This clonotype was recorded at least ten times. The CDR3 nucleotides read TGTGCCAGCAGCTCCAACAGGGTTAACTCCTACAATGAGCAGTTCTTC. Translation gives CASSSNRVNSYNEQFF. The V gene is TRBV11-3, the J gene TRBJ2-1, with a weak D call TRBD1 (6 bases). The V and J ends lost 4 bases and 0 bases respectively, with 13 bases between them. Germline V gives CDR1 SGHNT, CDR2 YENEEA. The CDR3 length is 16 residues. The variable domain in full, with the rest retrieved from reference TRBV11-3 and TRBJ2-1, is EAGVVQSPRYKIIEKKQPVAFWCNPISGHNTLYWYLQNLGQGPELLIRYENEEAVDDSQLPKDRFSAERLKGVDSTLKIQPAELGDSAVYLCASSSNRVNSYNEQFFGPGTRLTVL.

This clonotype appeared many times. The chain employs TRBV6-1 and TRBJ1-2; a weak D match, TRBD1 (6 bases). CDR1 and CDR2 (germline): MNHNS, SASEGT. V gave up 1 base and J gave up 6 bases, with 18 bases separating them. The CDR3 length is 16 residues. CDR3 bases: TGTGCCAGCAGTGAAGGGGGGGCAGGCCAACTGGATGGCTACACCTTC. Amino acids: CASSEGGAGQLDGYTF.

The chain recombines TRBV19 with TRBJ2-1; D possibly corresponds to TRBD1 (7 bases). The germline V gene has CDR1 LNHDA and CDR2 SQIVND (reference sequence). This CDR3 spans 13 amino acids. V was trimmed by 9 bases and J by 3 bases, leaving 12 bases between them. The CDR3 loop reads CASNRGLYNEQFF. The CDR3 DNA reads TGTGCCAGCAACAGGGGACTCTACAATGAGCAGTTCTTC.

The chain couples TRBV6-1 to TRBJ2-7; maybe TRBD1 (6 bases). The V gene lost 6 bases and the J gene lost 4 bases, with 7 bases spanning the gap. From germline, CDR1 is MNHNS and CDR2 SASEGT. The CDR3 runs 11 residues. This CDR3 is CASRRGYEQYF. CDR3 sequence (DNA): TGTGCCAGCAGGAGGGGGTACGAGCAGTACTTC.

The chain employs TRBV29-1 and TRBJ2-5; D may be TRBD2 (6 bases). CDR3 size: 13 residues. Trimming shortened V by 4 bases and J by 5 bases, and 14 bases separated the two germline ends. CDR1 and CDR2 from the germline V gene are SQVTM and ANQGSEA. The chain's CDR3 is CSVASGERETQYF. As DNA, the CDR3 is TGCAGCGTTGCATCGGGGGAAAGGGAGACCCAGTACTTC.

V and J are TRBV29-1 and TRBJ2-7; D may be TRBD1 or TRBD2 (5 bases each). The CDR3 is made up of 13 amino acids. CDR1 SQVTM and CDR2 ANQGSEA come from the germline V gene. Trimming took off 3 bases at V and 5 bases at J, with 14 bases between the two ends. The CDR3 region is CSVDAGGPDEQYF. CDR3 nucleotides: TGCAGCGTTGATGCTGGGGGACCTGACGAGCAGTACTTC.

The genes are TRBV7-4 and TRBJ1-1, with TRBD1 as a possible D gene (6 bases). V lost 10 bases, J lost 7 bases, and 16 bases lay in between. The CDR3 runs 12 residues. Germline V gene sequence: CDR1 SGHVT, CDR2 SQSDAQ. CDR3 protein: CATVQGGDEAFF. The CDR3, as DNA: TGTGCCACAGTACAGGGAGGGGATGAAGCTTTCTTT.

This clonotype appeared a few times. V gene TRBV5-1 combines with J gene TRBJ2-1, with D possibly TRBD2 on 6 matching bases. This CDR3 has 18 amino acids. The germline gives CDR1 SGHRS, CDR2 YFSETQ. V was clipped by 4 bases and J by 6 bases, with 26 bases between them. The CDR3 is CASSLEGFRGATGNEQFF. For the CDR3, the DNA is TGCGCCAGCAGCCTGGAGGGGTTTAGGGGCGCAACGGGCAATGAGCAGTTCTTC.

V and J are TRBV20-1 and TRBJ2-1; D gene ambiguous. Looked up from germline, CDR1 is DFQATT and CDR2 is SNEGSKA (reference sequence). The CDR3 has 15 residues. The V end was cut by 6 bases, the J end by 0 bases, with 15 bases between. The CDR3 loop is CSARTGFSSYNEQFF. Written as DNA, the CDR3 is TGCAGTGCAAGAACGGGCTTCAGCTCCTACAATGAGCAGTTCTTC.

At least ten counts were recorded for this clonotype. The J gene is TRBJ2-1, the V gene TRBV7-8; TRBD1 agrees at 8 bases. The CDR3 extends over 16 amino acids. V gave up 1 base and J gave up 4 bases; unmatched junction bases: 6. CDR1 is SGHVS, CDR2 FQNEAQ, per germline. The CDR3 loop is CASSLEGQGAYNEQFF. CDR3 nucleotide sequence: TGTGCCAGCAGCTTAGAAGGGCAGGGGGCTTACAATGAGCAGTTCTTC. Supplemented by reference TRBV7-8 and TRBJ2-1, the full variable domain reads GAGVSQSPRYKVAKRGQDVALRCDPISGHVSLFWYQQALGQGPEFLTYFQNEAQLDKSGLPSDRFFAERPEGSVSTLKIQRTQQEDSAVYLCASSLEGQGAYNEQFFGPGTRLTVL.

The chain couples TRBV9 to TRBJ2-2, with D perhaps being TRBD1 or TRBD2 (5 bases each). The CDR3 runs to 15 residues. Trimming shortened V by 4 bases and J by 2 bases, and 12 bases separated the two germline ends. The germline gives CDR1 SGDLS, CDR2 YYNGEE. As DNA, the CDR3 is TGTGCCAGCAGCATAGGGACGTTTAACACCGGGGAGCTGTTTTTT. It translates to CASSIGTFNTGELFF.

The rearrangement joins TRBV5-6 to TRBJ2-7; D possibly uses TRBD1 or TRBD2 (5 bases each). CDR3 length equals 13 residues. The V and J ends lost 3 bases and 5 bases respectively, with 12 bases between them. CDR1 SGHDT and CDR2 YYEEEE come from the germline V gene. For the CDR3, the DNA is TGTGCCAGCAGCTCCGCAGGGCGGGACGAGCAGTACTTC. It is translated as CASSSAGRDEQYF.

This clonotype showed up just a few times. The J gene is TRBJ1-1, the V gene TRBV6-5; D gene unclear. Trimming took off 0 bases at V and 1 base at J, with 6 bases between the two ends. Germline V gives CDR1 MNHEY, CDR2 SVGAGI. CDR3 size: 14 residues. CDR3 sequence reads: CASSYSSQNTEAFF. The CDR3 nucleotides read TGTGCCAGCAGTTACTCGAGTCAGAACACTGAAGCTTTCTTT.

A few counts support this clonotype. CDR3 bases: TGTGCCACCGAAAGTGGGGGAGCAAATTACAATGAGCAGTTCTTC. Its protein is CATESGGANYNEQFF. V usage is TRBV6-5 and J usage is TRBJ2-1; perhaps D is TRBD1 or TRBD2 (5 bases each). V lost 10 bases and J lost 4, with 20 bases in between. The germline CDR1 and CDR2 sequences are MNHEY and SVGAGI. The CDR3 totals 15 residues.

There are many counts of this clonotype. The chain employs TRBV7-8 and TRBJ1-1, with unresolved D. V lost 0 bases, J lost 0 bases, and 11 bases lay in between. The germline gives CDR1 SGHVS, CDR2 FQNEAQ. The CDR3 length is 16 residues. The CDR3 sequence is CASSLARARVNTEAFF. DNA of the CDR3: TGTGCCAGCAGCTTAGCACGGGCACGGGTGAACACTGAAGCTTTCTTT.

This clonotype was seen only once. The chain recombines TRBV20-1 with TRBJ1-2; 11 positions match TRBD1. V was clipped by 0 bases and J by 1 base; unmatched bases: 4. CDR3 length: 16 residues. From germline, CDR1 is DFQATT and CDR2 SNEGSKA (reference sequence). The CDR3 reads CSAREDRGQDNYGYTF. The DNA of the CDR3 is TGCAGTGCTAGAGAGGACAGGGGGCAGGATAACTATGGCTACACCTTC.